The clone carrying this T cell receptor beta chain was picked up many times. Its specificity is unknown. Amplification of TCR alpha and beta CDR3 regions from RNA used iRepertoire nested multiplex PCR. Input was about 85-400 ng of tissue mRNA or PBMC total RNA. One entry per CDR3 protein, called by TCRdb with MiXCR from the multiplex PCR reads. This sample has over 90,000 distinct CDR3 sequences, with around 29% found just once. This sample stems from a study of glioma-infiltrating T cells. Study-wide results and caveats: Only very few CDR3 sequences appeared in both tissue and blood. Gliomas, especially low-grade, showed above-expected tissue-blood divergence; non-neoplastic patients showed below.

In germline, CDR1 is DFQATT, CDR2 SNEGSKA (reference sequence). Trimming pared 6 bases from V and 8 bases from J, leaving 11 bases between. This CDR3 has 11 amino acids. The TCR comes from a human donor with low-grade glioma or glioblastoma, undergoing nonglioma brain surgery, or in good health (not recorded which). The gene calls are TRBV20-1 and TRBJ1-3; D gene ambiguous. Sequencing was done on a sample of glioma tissue, nonneoplastic brain tissue, or PBMCs (not recorded which). CDR3: CSALLAYTIYF. In DNA, the CDR3 is TGCAGTGCCCTTTTAGCGTACACCATATATTTT.